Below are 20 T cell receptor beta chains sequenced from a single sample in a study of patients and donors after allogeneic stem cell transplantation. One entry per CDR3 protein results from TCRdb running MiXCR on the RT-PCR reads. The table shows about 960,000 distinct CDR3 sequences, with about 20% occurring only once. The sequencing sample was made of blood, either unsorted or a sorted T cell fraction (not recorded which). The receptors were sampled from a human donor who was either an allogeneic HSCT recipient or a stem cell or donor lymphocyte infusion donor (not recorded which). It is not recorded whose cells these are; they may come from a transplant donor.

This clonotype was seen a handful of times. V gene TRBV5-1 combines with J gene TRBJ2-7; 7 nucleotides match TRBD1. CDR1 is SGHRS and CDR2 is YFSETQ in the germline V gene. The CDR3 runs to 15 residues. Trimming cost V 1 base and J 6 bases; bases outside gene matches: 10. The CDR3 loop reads CASSLWTGSQGEQYF. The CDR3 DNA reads TGCGCCAGCAGCTTGTGGACAGGATCTCAAGGCGAGCAGTACTTC.

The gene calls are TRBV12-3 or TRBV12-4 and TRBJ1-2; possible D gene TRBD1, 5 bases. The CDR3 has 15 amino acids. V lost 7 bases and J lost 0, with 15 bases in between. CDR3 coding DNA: TGTGCCAGCATCCCGGGGGGGGGGTCTAACTATGGCTACACCTTC. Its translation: CASIPGGGSNYGYTF.

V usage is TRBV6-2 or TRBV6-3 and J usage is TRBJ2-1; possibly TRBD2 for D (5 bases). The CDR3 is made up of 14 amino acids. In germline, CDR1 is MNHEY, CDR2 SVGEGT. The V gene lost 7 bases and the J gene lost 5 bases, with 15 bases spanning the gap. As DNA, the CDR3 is TGTGCCAGCATGACAAGGGAGCGCAACAATGAGCAGTTCTTC. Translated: CASMTRERNNEQFF.

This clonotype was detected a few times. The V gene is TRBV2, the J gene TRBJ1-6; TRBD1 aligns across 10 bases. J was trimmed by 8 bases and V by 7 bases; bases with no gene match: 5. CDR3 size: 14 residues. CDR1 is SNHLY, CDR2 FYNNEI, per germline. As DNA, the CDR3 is TGTGCCAGCACTCCGGACAGGGGGGATTCACCCCTCCACTTT. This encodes CASTPDRGDSPLHF. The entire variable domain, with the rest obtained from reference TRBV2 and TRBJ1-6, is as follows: EPEVTQTPSHQVTQMGQEVILRCVPISNHLYFYWYRQILGQKVEFLVSFYNNEISEKSEIFDDQFSVERPDGSNFTLKIRSTKLEDSAMYFCASTPDRGDSPLHFGNGTRLTVT.

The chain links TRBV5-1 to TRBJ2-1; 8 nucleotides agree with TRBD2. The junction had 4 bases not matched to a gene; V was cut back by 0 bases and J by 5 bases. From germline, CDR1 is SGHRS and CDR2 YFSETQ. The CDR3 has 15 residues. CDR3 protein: CASSLAGTRDNEQFF. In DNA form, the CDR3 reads TGCGCCAGCAGCTTGGCCGGGACTAGGGACAATGAGCAGTTCTTC. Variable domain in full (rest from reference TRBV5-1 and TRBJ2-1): KAGVTQTPRYLIKTRGQQVTLSCSPISGHRSVSWYQQTPGQGLQFLFEYFSETQRNKGNFPGRFSGRQFSNSRSEMNVSTLELGDSALYLCASSLAGTRDNEQFFGPGTRLTVL.

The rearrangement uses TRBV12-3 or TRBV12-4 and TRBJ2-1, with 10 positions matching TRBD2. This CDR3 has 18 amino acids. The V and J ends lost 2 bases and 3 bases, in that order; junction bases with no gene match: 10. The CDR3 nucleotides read TGTGCCAGCAGTTTAAGAAGCGGGAGGGCCCTAATCTACAATGAGCAGTTCTTC. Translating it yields CASSLRSGRALIYNEQFF.

CDR3 protein: CSAEVGAETQYF. The DNA of the CDR3 is TGCAGCGCCGAGGTGGGGGCAGAGACCCAGTACTTC. The genes are TRBV29-1 and TRBJ2-5; D perhaps matches TRBD1 (6 bases). V lost 7 bases and J lost 4, with 13 bases in between. Germline CDR1 and CDR2: SQVTM and ANQGSEA. The CDR3 totals 12 residues.

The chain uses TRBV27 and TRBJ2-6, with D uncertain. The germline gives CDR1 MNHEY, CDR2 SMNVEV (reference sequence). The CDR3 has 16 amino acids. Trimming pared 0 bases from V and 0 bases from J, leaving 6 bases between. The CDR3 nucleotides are TGTGCCAGCAGTTTATCGGCCTACTCTGGGGCCAACGTCCTGACTTTC. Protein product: CASSLSAYSGANVLTF.

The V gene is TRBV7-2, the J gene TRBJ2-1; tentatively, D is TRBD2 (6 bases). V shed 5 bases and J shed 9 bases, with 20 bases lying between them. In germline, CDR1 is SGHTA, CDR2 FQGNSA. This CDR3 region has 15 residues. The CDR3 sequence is CASSLRRLGIGEQFF. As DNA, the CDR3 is TGTGCCAGCAGCCTCCGGAGACTAGGGATCGGTGAGCAGTTCTTC.

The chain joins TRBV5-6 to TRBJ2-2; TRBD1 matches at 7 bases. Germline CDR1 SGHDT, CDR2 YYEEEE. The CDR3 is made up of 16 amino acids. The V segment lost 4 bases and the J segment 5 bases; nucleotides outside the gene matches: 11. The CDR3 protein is CASSQLTGKRTGELFF. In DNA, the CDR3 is TGTGCCAGCAGCCAATTGACAGGGAAAAGGACCGGGGAGCTGTTTTTT.

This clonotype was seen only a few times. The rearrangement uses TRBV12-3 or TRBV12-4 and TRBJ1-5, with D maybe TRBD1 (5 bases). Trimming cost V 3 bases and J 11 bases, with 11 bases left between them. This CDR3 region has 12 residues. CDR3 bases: TGTGCCAGCAGTTTCCCGCACAGGACCCAGCATTTT. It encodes CASSFPHRTQHF.

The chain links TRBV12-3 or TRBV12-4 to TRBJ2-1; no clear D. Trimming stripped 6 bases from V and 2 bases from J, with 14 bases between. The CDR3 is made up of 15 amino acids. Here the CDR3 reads CASSPSSNPYNEQFF. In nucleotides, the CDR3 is TGTGCCAGCAGCCCGTCCTCCAACCCCTACAATGAGCAGTTCTTC.

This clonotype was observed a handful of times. CDR3 loop: CASTRTGVGYGYTF. Written as DNA, the CDR3 is TGTGCCAGCACCAGGACAGGGGTTGGCTATGGCTACACCTTC. J is TRBJ1-2 and V is TRBV7-2; 9 bases are shared with TRBD1. Trimming cost V 7 bases and J 4 bases; bases outside gene matches: 7. CDR1 and CDR2 from the germline V gene are SGHTA and FQGNSA. This CDR3 comprises 14 residues.

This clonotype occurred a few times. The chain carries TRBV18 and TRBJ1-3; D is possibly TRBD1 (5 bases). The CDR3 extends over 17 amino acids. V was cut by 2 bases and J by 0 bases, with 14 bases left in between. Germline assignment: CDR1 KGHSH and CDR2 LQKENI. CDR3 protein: CASSPNMDTFSGNTIYF. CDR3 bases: TGTGCCAGCTCACCAAACATGGACACCTTCTCTGGAAACACCATATATTTT.

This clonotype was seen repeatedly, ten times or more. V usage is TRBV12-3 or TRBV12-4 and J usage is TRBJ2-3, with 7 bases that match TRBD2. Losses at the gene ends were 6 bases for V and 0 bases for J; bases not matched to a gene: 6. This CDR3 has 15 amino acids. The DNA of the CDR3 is TGTGCCAGCAGACTTAGCGGGCGCAGCACAGATACGCAGTATTTT. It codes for CASRLSGRSTDTQYF.

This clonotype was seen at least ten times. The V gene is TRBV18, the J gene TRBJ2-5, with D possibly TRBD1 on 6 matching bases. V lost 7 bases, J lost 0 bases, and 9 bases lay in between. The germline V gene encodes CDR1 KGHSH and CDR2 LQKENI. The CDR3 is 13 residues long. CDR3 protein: CASCRGHQETQYF. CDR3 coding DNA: TGTGCCAGCTGCAGGGGACACCAAGAGACCCAGTACTTC.

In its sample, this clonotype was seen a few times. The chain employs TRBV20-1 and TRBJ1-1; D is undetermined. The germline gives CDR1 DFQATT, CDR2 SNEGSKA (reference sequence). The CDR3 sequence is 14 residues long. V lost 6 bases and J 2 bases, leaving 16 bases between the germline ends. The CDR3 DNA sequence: TGCAGTGCCCCGAATGCGGAGGGAAACACTGAAGCTTTCTTT. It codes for CSAPNAEGNTEAFF.

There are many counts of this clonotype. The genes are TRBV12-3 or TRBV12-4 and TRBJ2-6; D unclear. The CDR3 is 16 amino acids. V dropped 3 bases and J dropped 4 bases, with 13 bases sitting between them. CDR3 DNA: TGTGCCAGCAGTTTCGGGCCGAGTCCCGGGGCCAACGTCCTGACTTTC. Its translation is CASSFGPSPGANVLTF.

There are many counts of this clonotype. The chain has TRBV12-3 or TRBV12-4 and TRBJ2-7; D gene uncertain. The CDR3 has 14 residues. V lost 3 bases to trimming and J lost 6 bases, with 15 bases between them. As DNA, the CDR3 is TGTGCCAGCAGTTTGGAAAGAAGTCAAACCGAGCAGTACTTC. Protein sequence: CASSLERSQTEQYF.

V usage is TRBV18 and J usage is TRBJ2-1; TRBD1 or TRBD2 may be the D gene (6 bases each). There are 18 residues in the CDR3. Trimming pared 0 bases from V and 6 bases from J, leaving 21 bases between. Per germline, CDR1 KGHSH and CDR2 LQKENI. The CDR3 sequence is CASSPPFRGRKNVNEQFF. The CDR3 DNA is TGTGCCAGCTCACCACCGTTCCGGGGGCGAAAGAACGTCAATGAGCAGTTCTTC.